Listed below are T cell receptor beta chains from one sample, sequenced in a study of T cell responses to AZD1222 COVID-19 vaccine. Assay: immunoSEQ multiplex PCR; the TCRdb copy retains only in-frame clones and omits some. There are about 75,000 clones in the sample; around 87% occur only once, and roughly 18% lies in the top ten. The sample consisted of peripheral blood, taken 28 days after the second AZD1222 dose. The receptors were gathered from an adult who received the AZD1222 COVID-19 vaccine. CDR3s include the opening cysteine and the closing phenylalanine or tryptophan. Fields, in order: D gene, clone size, J gene, V gene, CDR3 DNA, CDR3 protein. The D gene is left open where the match is weak. Expanded clones are given a class, and other clones once, few, many or no size at all.

>NA|NA|TRBJ1-2|TRBV19
TGTGCCAGTAGTATTTACAGGGAAGGCTATGGCTACACCTTC
CASSIYREGYGYTF
>NA|NA|TRBJ2-2|TRBV15
TGTGCCACCAGCAGAGAAACAGGGAACGCCGGGGAGCTGTTTTTT
CATSRETGNAGELFF
>NA|NA|TRBJ2-5|TRBV6-2/TRBV6-3
TGTGCCAGCAGTTCCTGGCAGATAGGCGAGACCCAGTACTTC
CASSSWQIGETQYF
>NA|NA|TRBJ2-7|TRBV10-3
TGTGCCATCAGTGTTGGAGGCAGCGAGCAGTACTTC
CAISVGGSEQYF
>NA|few|TRBJ1-1|TRBV3-1/TRBV3-2
TGTGCCAGCAGCCGAGGAGGGGAAACTGAAGCTTTCTTT
CASSRGGETEAFF
>NA|NA|TRBJ1-1|TRBV12-3/TRBV12-4
TGTGCCAGCAGCAACACTGAAGCTTTCTTT
CASSNTEAFF
>NA|NA|TRBJ2-7|TRBV27
TGTGCCAGCAGTTTAAGGTCAGGGTCCGGATACGAGCAGTACTTC
CASSLRSGSGYEQYF
>NA|NA|TRBJ1-4|TRBV5-5
TGTGCCAGCAGCTTGGGTGGGGATAATGAAAAACTGTTTTTT
CASSLGGDNEKLFF
>TRBD1|NA|TRBJ1-2|TRBV19
TGTGCCAGTACCCATAGCCCACAGGGGGCGAATGGCTACACCTTC
CASTHSPQGANGYTF
>TRBD1|NA|TRBJ1-2|TRBV27
TGTGCCAGCAGTTTAAGGGGGACAGGGGTAAGATATGGCTACACCTTC
CASSLRGTGVRYGYTF
>NA|NA|TRBJ1-1|TRBV19
TGTGCCAGTAGTATCGAAAGAAACACTGAAGCTTTCTTT
CASSIERNTEAFF
>NA|NA|TRBJ2-2|TRBV5-1
TGCGCCAGCAGCTTCGGGACATACGGGGTTGCCGGGGAGCTGTTTTTT
CASSFGTYGVAGELFF
>TRBD2|NA|TRBJ2-2|TRBV4-2
TGTGCCAGCAGCCAAGCTGCAAGAGGGACTAGCAGGACCGGGGAGCTGTTTTTT
CASSQAARGTSRTGELFF
>NA|NA|TRBJ1-6|TRBV6-1
TGTGCCAGCAGTGAATTCAATCTGGGAGGGTGGGACTCACCCCTCCACTTT
CASSEFNLGGWDSPLHF
>NA|NA|TRBJ1-2|TRBV7-9
TGTGCCAGCAGCCCATCGATAGGTCCGAATAACTATGGCTACACCTTC
CASSPSIGPNNYGYTF
>TRBD2|NA|TRBJ2-5|TRBV6-5
TGTGCCAGCAGAGTGACTAGCGGGGGCCAAGAGACCCAGTACTTC
CASRVTSGGQETQYF
>TRBD2|NA|TRBJ2-3|TRBV30
TGTGCCTGGAGTCGTAGCGGGGGGGTCCGGACAGATACGCAGTATTTT
CAWSRSGGVRTDTQYF
>NA|once|TRBJ2-5|TRBV6-5
TGTGCCAGCAGTTACGGGGCAGAGACCCAGTACTTC
CASSYGAETQYF